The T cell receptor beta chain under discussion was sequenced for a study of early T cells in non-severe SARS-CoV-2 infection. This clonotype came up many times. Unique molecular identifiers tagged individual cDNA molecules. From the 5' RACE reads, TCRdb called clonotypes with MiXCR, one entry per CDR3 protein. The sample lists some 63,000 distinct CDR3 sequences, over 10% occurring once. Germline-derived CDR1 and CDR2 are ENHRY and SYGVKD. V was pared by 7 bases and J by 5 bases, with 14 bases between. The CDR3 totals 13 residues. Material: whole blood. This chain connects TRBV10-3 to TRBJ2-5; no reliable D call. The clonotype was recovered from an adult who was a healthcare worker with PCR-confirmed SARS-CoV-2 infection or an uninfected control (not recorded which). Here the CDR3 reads CAIKSTTGETQYF. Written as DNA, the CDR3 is TGTGCCATCAAGTCAACCACCGGGGAGACCCAGTACTTC.